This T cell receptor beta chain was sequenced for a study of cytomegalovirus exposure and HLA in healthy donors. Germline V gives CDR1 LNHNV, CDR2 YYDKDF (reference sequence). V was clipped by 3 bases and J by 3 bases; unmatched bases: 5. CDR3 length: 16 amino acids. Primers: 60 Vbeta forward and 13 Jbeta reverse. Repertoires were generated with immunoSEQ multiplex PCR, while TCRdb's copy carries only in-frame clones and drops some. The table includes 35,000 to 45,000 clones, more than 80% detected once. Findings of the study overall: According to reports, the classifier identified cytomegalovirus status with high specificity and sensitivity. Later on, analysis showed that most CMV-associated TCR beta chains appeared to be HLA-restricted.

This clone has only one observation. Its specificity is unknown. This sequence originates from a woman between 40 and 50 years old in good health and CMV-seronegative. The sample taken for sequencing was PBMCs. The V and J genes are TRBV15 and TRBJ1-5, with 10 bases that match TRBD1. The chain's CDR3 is CATSRTGQGDNQPQHF. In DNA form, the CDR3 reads TGTGCCACCAGCAGGACTGGACAGGGGGACAATCAGCCCCAGCATTTT.